What follows is one T cell receptor (beta chain) and its context. It has no known antigen specificity. Base-call qualities are not available, and no considerably larger clone is one nucleotide away. The sample belongs to a study of CD8+ T cells in alopecia areata (dated by TCRdb to about 2018). Concerning the study at large: Treated patients were enrolled in an open-label pilot trial of oral tofacitinib at 5 to 10 mg twice daily for moderate-to-severe alopecia areata. Patients stayed on tofacitinib for 6 to 18 months and then had 6 months of follow-up off drug so that delayed response and recurrence could be assessed. High-throughput TCRbeta sequencing was used to examine T cell clonal expansion in alopecia areata in both the C3H/HeJ mouse model and human patients. Scalp tissue and sorted CD4+ and CD8+ peripheral blood T cells from patchy and totalis/universalis alopecia areata patients and from healthy controls were covered by human TCRbeta sequencing. Tofacitinib-treated patients had biopsies at baseline and at 4 and 24 weeks of treatment, with a later scalp biopsy in several patients. Scalp clonality was compared among normal scalp (n=4), patchy alopecia areata scalp (n=8), and alopecia totalis/universalis scalp (n=8). RNA was extracted with the PAXgene miRNA kit for fixed scalp, the miRNeasy kit for PBMCs, and the RNeasy kit for mouse skin. immunoSEQ multiplex PCR using 35 Vbeta forward primers and 13 Jbeta reverse primers was used to amplify TCRbeta CDR3 regions. The full study reports these points: Higher clonality and more expanded CD8+ clones were observed in lesional scalp than in normal scalp, particularly in alopecia totalis/universalis, a finding suggestive of antigenic drive. Shared TCR sequences between patients were less evident than in mice, which may be partly attributable to HLA diversity in the patient population. Unlike mouse skin, which is dominated by gammadelta T cells, normal human skin has resident alphabeta T cells that are also sequenced, and this complicates analysis of the scalp TCR repertoire.

CDR1 and CDR2, looked up from the germline V gene, are LGHNA and YNFKEQ. Relative to germline, V is 1 base shorter and J is 1 base shorter, with 13 bases between their ends. The CDR3 has 16 amino acids, counting the end cysteine and phenylalanine. Kept here is only the CDR3 DNA, which spans 48 bases and is read in frame from base 1. What this sample's time point label stands for: baseline before oral tofacitinib. From alopecia areata patients, peripheral blood was collected along with lesional scalp punch biopsies. PBMCs were isolated by density centrifugation and stained for CD3, CD4 and CD8, after which CD4+ and CD8+ T cells were sorted on a FACSAria. To prepare the library, the immunoSEQ multiplex PCR assay was applied. To provide template for TCR sequencing, every sample had RNA extracted and reverse transcribed into cDNA. First-strand cDNA was synthesized with SuperScript III using a 2:1 mix of oligo-dT and random hexamers. A synthetic immune receptor repertoire was used to measure amplification bias, and any remaining bias was corrected computationally. In the authors' own workflow: After raw reads were preprocessed to remove errors, the CDR3 was defined following IMGT conventions as running from the conserved cysteine to phenylalanine. Clonality was computed as 1 minus the Shannon entropy, with the entropy normalized by log2 of the number of productive unique TCRs. Whether each scalp clone was CD4 or CD8 was inferred by checking scalp TCRbeta sequences against the CD4 and CD8 repertoires from sorted blood. TCRdb re-hosts the immuneACCESS table, in-frame sequences only. Its copies lack some clones; in the studies checked, an unresolved V gene accounts for under half of them, and the cause for the rest is not known. V and J calls and clone size come straight from that table; D and trimming were deduced from the DNA. In all, the sample holds roughly 150,000 clones, and about 60% of those were seen once. The ten top clones hold approximately 6.5% of the sample.

Rearrangement joined TRBV4-2 to TRBJ1-2; the D gene lacks a confident call. This TCR was sampled from a human donor with alopecia areata. The specimen was CD4+ T cells sorted from blood, collected at week 0. CDR3 loop: CASSQGQGPLNYGYTF. The DNA is TGTGCCAGCAGCCAAGGGCAAGGGCCCCTTAACTATGGCTACACCTTC.